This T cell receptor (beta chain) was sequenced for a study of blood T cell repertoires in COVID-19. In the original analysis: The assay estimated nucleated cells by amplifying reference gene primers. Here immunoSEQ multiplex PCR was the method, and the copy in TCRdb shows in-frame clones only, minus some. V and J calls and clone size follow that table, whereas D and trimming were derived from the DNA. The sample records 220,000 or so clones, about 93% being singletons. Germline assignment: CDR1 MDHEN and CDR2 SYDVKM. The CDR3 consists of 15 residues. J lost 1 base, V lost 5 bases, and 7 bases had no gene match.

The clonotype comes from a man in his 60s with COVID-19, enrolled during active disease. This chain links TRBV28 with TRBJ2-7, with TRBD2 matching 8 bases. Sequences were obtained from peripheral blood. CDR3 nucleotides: TGTGCCAGCAGTGCGGGACTAGAGCCTTCCTACGAGCAGTACTTC. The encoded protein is CASSAGLEPSYEQYF. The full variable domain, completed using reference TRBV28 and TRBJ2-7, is DVKVTQSSRYLVKRTGEKVFLECVQDMDHENMFWYRQDPGLGLRLIYFSYDVKMKEKGDIPEGYSVSREKKERFSLILESASTNQTSMYLCASSAGLEPSYEQYFGPGTRLTVT.